This T cell receptor beta chain comes out of a study of T cell repertoires in cytomegalovirus infection. V shed 3 bases, J shed 7 bases, and the junction held 17 bases outside the gene matches. Germline CDR1 is SGHAT and CDR2 is FQNNGV. This CDR3 spans 20 amino acids. Study outcomes and limitations: Accumulated public TCR beta family frequency recognized individuals carrying CMV together with the relevant HLA. Dominating the ex vivo response were HLA-C-restricted CMV-specific TCR beta clonotypes.

TCRdb called the reads again in MiXCR, with one record for every CDR3 protein. The sample lists approximately 500,000 distinct CDR3 sequences; about 15% were seen once. As regards this clonotype: Its specificity is unknown.

The chain links TRBV11-2 to TRBJ2-1, with 14 positions matching TRBD2. This receptor was identified in a human donor in good health (CMV status not recorded). Some clones in this sample may be carry-over from other donors' samples. Sequenced input: CD8+ T cells from PBMCs. The chain's CDR3 is CASSFQYGTSGRGGTNEQFF. The CDR3 DNA reads TGTGCCAGCAGCTTCCAATACGGGACTAGCGGGAGAGGGGGTACAAATGAGCAGTTCTTC.